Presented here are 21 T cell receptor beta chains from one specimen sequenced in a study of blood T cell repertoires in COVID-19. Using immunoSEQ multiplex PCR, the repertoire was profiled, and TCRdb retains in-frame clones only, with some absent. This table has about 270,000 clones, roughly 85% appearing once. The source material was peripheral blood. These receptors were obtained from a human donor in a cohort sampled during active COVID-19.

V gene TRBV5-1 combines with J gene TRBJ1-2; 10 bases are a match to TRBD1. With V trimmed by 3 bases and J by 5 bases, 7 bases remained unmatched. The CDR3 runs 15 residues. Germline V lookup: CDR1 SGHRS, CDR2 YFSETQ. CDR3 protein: CASSSTTGGDYGYTF. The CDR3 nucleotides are TGCGCCAGCAGCTCTACGACAGGGGGCGATTATGGCTACACCTTC.

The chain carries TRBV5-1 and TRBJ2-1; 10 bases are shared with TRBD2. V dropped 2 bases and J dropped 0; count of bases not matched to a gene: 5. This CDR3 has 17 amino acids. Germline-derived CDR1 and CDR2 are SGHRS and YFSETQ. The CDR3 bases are TGCGCCAGCAGCTTCGGACTAGCGGCGAGCTCCTACAATGAGCAGTTCTTC. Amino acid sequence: CASSFGLAASSYNEQFF.

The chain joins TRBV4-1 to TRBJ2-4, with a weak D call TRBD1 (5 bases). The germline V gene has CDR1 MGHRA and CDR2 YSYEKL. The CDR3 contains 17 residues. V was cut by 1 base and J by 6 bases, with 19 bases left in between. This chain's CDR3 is CASSQVRQGSVGNIQYF. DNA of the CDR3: TGCGCCAGCAGCCAAGTCCGTCAGGGCTCGGTGGGAAACATTCAGTACTTC.

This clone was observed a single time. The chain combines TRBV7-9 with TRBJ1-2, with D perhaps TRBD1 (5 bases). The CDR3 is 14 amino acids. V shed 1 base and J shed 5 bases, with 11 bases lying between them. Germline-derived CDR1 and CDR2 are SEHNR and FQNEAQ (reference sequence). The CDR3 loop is CASSLDGQFYGYTF. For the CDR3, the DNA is TGTGCCAGCAGCTTAGACGGACAATTTTATGGCTACACCTTC.

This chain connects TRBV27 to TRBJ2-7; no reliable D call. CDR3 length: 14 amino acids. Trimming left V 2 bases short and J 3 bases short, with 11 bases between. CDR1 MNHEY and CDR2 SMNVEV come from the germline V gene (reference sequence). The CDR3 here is CASSLKPFHYEQYF. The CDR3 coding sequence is TGTGCCAGCAGTTTAAAGCCATTCCACTACGAGCAGTACTTC.

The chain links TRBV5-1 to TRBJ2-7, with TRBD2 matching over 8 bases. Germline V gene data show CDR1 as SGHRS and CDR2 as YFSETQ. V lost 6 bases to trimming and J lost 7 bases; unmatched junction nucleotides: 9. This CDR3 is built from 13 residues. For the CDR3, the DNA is TGCGCCAGCATAGGGGGGACTAGTCTGGAGCAGTACTTC. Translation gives CASIGGTSLEQYF.

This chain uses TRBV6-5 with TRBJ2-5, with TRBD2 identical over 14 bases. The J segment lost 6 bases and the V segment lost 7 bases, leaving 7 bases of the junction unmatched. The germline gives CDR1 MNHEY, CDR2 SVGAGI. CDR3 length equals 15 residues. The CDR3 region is CASNSGTSGRQTQYF. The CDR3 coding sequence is TGTGCCAGCAATTCCGGGACTAGCGGGAGACAGACCCAGTACTTC.

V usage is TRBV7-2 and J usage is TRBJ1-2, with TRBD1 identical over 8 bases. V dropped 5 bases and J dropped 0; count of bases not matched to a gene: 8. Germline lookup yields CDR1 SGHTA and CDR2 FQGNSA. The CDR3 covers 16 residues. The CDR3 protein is CASSIAWTGTNYGYTF. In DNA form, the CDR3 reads TGTGCCAGCAGCATCGCTTGGACAGGGACTAACTATGGCTACACCTTC.

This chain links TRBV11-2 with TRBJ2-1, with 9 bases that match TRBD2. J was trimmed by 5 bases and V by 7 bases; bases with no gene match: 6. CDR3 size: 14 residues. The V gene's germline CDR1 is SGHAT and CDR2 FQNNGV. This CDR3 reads CASNQGLADNEQFF. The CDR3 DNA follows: TGTGCCAGCAACCAGGGACTAGCAGACAATGAGCAGTTCTTC. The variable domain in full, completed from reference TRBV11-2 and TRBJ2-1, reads EAGVAQSPRYKIIEKRQSVAFWCNPISGHATLYWYQQILGQGPKLLIQFQNNGVVDDSQLPKDRFSAERLKGVDSTLKIQPAKLEDSAVYLCASNQGLADNEQFFGPGTRLTVL.

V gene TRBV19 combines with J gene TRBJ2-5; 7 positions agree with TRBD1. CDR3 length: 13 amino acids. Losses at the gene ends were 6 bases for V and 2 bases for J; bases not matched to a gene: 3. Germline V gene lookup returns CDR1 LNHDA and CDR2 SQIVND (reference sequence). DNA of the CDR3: TGTGCCAGTAGGGGACAGCAGCAAGAGACCCAGTACTTC. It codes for CASRGQQQETQYF.

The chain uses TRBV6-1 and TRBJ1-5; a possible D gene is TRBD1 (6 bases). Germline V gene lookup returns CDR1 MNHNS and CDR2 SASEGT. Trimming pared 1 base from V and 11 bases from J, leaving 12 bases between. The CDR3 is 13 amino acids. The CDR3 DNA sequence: TGTGCCAGCAGTGAAGACCGGACAGCGACCCAGCATTTT. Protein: CASSEDRTATQHF.

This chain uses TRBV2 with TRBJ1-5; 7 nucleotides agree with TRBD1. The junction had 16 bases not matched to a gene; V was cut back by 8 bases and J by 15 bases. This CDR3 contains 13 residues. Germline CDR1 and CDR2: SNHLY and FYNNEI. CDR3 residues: CASGGSGQAILHF. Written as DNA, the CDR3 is TGTGCCAGCGGAGGTTCTGGACAGGCGATTTTGCATTTT.

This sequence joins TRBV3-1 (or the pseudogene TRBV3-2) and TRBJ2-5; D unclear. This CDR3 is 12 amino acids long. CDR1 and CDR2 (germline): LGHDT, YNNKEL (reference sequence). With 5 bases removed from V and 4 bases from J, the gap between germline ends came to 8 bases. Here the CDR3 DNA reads TGTGCCAGCAGCACCCCCGGAGAGACCCAGTACTTC. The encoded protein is CASSTPGETQYF.

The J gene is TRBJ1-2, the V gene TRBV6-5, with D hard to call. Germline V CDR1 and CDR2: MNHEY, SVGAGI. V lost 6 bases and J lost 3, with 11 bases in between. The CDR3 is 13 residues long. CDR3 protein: CASRKREYYGYTF. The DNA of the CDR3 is TGTGCCAGCAGAAAGAGGGAATACTATGGCTACACCTTC.

The CDR3 here is CASSSGSTLISGNTIYF. In DNA form, the CDR3 reads TGTGCCAGTAGTTCAGGGTCTACCCTCATCTCTGGAAACACCATATATTTT. This chain connects TRBV19 to TRBJ1-3; maybe TRBD1 (5 bases). Deletions cut 5 bases from V and 0 bases from J, with 17 bases between. The CDR3 is 17 residues long. Germline CDR1 LNHDA, CDR2 SQIVND (reference sequence). The full variable domain, completed using reference TRBV19 and TRBJ1-3, is DGGITQSPKYLFRKEGQNVTLSCEQNLNHDAMYWYRQDPGQGLRLIYYSQIVNDFQKGDIAEGYSVSREKKESFPLTVTSAQKNPTAFYLCASSSGSTLISGNTIYFGEGSWLTVV.

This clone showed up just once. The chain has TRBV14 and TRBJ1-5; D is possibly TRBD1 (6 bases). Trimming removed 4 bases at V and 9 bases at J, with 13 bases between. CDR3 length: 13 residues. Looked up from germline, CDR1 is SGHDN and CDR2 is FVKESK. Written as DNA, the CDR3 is TGTGCCAGCAGCCCGACAGGAAACGGGCCCCAGCATTTT. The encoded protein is CASSPTGNGPQHF.

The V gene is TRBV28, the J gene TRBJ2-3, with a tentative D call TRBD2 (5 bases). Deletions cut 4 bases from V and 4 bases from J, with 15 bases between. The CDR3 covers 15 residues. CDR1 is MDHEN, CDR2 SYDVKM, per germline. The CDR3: CASSSAGLLPDTQYF. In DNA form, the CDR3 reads TGTGCCAGCAGTTCCGCCGGACTCCTGCCAGATACGCAGTATTTT.

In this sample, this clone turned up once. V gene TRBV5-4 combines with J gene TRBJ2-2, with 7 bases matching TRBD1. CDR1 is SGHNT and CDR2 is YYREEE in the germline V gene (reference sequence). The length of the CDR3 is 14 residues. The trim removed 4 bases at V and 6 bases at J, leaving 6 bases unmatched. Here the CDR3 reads CASSPRTGAGELFF. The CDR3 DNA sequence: TGTGCCAGCAGCCCAAGAACAGGGGCCGGGGAGCTGTTTTTT.

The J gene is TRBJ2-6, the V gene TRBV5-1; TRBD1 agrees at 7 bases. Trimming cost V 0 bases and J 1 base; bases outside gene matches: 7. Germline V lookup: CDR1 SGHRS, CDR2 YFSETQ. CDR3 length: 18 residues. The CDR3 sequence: CASSLERGQWSGANVLTF. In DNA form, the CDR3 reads TGCGCCAGCAGCTTGGAGAGGGGACAGTGGTCTGGGGCCAACGTCCTGACTTTC.

CDR3 sequence reads: CASSPRLAGVDEQFF. DNA for the CDR3: TGTGCCAGCAGCCCCCGACTAGCGGGAGTCGATGAGCAGTTCTTC. The rearrangement uses TRBV7-3 and TRBJ2-1; 12 positions agree with TRBD2. This CDR3 contains 15 residues. V trimming: 5 bases; J trimming: 8 bases; junction bases outside the gene matches: 7. The germline V gene encodes CDR1 SGHTA and CDR2 FQGTGA.

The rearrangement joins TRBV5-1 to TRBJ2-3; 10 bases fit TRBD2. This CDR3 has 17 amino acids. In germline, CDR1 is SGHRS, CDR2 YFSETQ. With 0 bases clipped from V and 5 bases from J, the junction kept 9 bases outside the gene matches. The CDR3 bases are TGCGCCAGCAGCTTGGATAGTAGCGGGAGGATGGGAGATACGCAGTATTTT. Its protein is CASSLDSSGRMGDTQYF. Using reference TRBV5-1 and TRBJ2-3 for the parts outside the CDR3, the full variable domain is KAGVTQTPRYLIKTRGQQVTLSCSPISGHRSVSWYQQTPGQGLQFLFEYFSETQRNKGNFPGRFSGRQFSNSRSEMNVSTLELGDSALYLCASSLDSSGRMGDTQYFGPGTRLTVL.